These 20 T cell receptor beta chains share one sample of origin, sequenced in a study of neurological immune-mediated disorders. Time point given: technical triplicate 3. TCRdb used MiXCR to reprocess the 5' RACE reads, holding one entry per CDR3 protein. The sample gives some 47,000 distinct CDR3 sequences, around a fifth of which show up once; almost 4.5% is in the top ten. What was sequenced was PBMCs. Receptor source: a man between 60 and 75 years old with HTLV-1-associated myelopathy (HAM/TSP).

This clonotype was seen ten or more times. The CDR3 region has the DNA TGCGCCAGCAGCCTGGGGACTAGCGCACTTGAGGAGCAGTACTTC. Translating it yields CASSLGTSALEEQYF. The chain joins TRBV5-1 to TRBJ2-7; 10 positions agree with TRBD2. The CDR3 sequence is 15 residues long. J lost 7 bases, V lost 4 bases, and 11 bases had no gene match. Germline V CDR1 and CDR2: SGHRS, YFSETQ.

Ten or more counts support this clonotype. The CDR3 DNA follows: TGCAGCGTTGTCTCCTACAATGAGCAGTTCTTC. Protein: CSVVSYNEQFF. The chain joins TRBV29-1 to TRBJ2-1; D ambiguous. The germline gives CDR1 SQVTM, CDR2 ANQGSEA. V was cut by 4 bases and J by 0 bases, with 1 base left in between. CDR3 length: 11 residues.

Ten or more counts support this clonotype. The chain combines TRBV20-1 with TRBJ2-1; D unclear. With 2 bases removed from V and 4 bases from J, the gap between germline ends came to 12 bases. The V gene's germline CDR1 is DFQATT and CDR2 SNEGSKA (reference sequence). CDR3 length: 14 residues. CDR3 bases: TGCAGTGCTAGATCGAGCGCCACGTACAATGAGCAGTTCTTC. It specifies CSARSSATYNEQFF.

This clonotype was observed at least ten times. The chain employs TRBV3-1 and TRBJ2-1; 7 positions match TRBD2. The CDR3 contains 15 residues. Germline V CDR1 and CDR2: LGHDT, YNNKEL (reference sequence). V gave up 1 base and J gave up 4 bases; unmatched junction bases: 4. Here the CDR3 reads CASSQAGTTYNEQFF. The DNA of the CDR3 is TGTGCCAGCAGCCAAGCCGGGACTACTTACAATGAGCAGTTCTTC.

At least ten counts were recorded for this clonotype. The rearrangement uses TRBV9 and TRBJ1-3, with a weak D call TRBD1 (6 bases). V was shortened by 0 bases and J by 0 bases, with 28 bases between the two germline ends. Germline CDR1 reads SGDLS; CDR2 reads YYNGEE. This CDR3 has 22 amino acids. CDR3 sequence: CASSVDPRQAPQAHFSGNTIYF. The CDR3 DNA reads TGTGCCAGCAGCGTAGACCCACGACAGGCGCCTCAGGCCCACTTCTCTGGAAACACCATATATTTT. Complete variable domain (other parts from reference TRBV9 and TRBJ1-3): DSGVTQTPKHLITATGQRVTLRCSPRSGDLSVYWYQQSLDQGLQFLIQYYNGEERAKGNILERFSAQQFPDLHSELNLSSLELGDSALYFCASSVDPRQAPQAHFSGNTIYFGEGSWLTVV.

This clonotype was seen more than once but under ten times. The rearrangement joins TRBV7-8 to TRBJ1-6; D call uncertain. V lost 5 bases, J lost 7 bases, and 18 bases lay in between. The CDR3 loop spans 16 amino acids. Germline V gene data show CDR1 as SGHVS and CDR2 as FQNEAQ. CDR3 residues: CASSPPRTGRNSPLHF. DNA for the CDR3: TGTGCCAGCAGCCCCCCGCGAACGGGTCGGAATTCACCCCTCCACTTT.

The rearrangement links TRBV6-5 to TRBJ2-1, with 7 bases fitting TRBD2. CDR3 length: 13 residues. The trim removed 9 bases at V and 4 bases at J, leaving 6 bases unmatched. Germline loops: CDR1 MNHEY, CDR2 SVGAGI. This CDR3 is CASRRETYNEQFF. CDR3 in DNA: TGTGCCAGTCGGCGGGAGACGTACAATGAGCAGTTCTTC.

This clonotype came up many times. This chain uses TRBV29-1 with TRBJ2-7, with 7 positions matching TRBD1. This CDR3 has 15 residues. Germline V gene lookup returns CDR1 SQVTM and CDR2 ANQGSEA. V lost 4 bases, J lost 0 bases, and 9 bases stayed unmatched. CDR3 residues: CSVGMGTVSSYEQYF. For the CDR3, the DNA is TGCAGCGTTGGAATGGGGACAGTGAGCTCCTACGAGCAGTACTTC.

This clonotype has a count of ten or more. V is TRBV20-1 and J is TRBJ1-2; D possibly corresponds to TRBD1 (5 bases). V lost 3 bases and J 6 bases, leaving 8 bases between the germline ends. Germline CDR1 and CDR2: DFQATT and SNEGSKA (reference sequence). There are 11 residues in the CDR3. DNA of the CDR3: TGCAGTGCTAGCAGGGAAGATGGCTACACCTTC. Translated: CSASREDGYTF.

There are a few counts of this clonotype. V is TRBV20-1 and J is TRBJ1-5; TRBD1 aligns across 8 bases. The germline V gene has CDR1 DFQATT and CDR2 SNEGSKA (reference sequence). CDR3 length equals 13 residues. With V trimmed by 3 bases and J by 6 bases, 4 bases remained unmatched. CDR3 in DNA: TGCAGTGCTAGGACAGGGGTAAGTCAGCCCCAGCATTTT. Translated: CSARTGVSQPQHF.

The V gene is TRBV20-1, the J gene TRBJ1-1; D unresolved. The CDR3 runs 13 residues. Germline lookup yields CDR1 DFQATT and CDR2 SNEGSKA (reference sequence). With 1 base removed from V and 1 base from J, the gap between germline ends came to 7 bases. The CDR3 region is CSARVNSNTEAFF. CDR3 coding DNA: TGCAGTGCTAGAGTGAATTCGAACACTGAAGCTTTCTTT.

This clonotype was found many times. CDR3 sequence: CSARAGADTDTQYF. DNA of the CDR3: TGCAGTGCTAGGGCTGGGGCCGACACAGATACGCAGTATTTT. This chain connects TRBV20-1 to TRBJ2-3; D is possibly TRBD1 (5 bases). The CDR3 is made up of 14 amino acids. Trimming cost V 3 bases and J 2 bases, with 12 bases left between them. Germline V lookup: CDR1 DFQATT, CDR2 SNEGSKA (reference sequence).

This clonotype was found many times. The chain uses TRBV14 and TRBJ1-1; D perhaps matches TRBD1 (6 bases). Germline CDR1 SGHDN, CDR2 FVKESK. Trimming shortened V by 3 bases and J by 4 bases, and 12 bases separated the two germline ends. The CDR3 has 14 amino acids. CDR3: CASSHGGSSTEAFF. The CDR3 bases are TGTGCCAGCAGCCATGGGGGCAGTAGCACTGAAGCTTTCTTT.

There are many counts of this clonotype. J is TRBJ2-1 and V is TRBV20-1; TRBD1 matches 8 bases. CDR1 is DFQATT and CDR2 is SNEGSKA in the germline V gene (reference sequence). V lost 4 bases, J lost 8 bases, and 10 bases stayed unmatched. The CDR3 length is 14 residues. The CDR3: CSATRDRTPHEQFF. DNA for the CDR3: TGCAGTGCTACCCGGGACAGGACTCCCCATGAGCAGTTCTTC.

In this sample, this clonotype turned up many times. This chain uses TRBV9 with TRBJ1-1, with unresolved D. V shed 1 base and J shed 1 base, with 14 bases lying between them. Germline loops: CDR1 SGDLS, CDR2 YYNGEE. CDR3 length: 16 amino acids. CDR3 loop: CASSVSPASPNTEAFF. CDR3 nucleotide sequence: TGTGCCAGCAGCGTATCTCCGGCCAGCCCGAACACTGAAGCTTTCTTT.

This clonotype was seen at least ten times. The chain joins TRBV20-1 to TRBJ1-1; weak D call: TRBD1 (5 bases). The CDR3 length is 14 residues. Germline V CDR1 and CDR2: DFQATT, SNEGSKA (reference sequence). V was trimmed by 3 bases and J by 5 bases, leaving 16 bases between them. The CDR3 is CSASLLSGGTEAFF. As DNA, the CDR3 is TGCAGTGCTAGTTTACTTTCGGGGGGAACTGAAGCTTTCTTT.

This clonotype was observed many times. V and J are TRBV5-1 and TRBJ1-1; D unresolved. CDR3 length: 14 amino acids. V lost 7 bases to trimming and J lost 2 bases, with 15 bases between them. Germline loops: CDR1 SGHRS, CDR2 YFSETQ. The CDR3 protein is CASGEQAQNTEAFF. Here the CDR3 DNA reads TGCGCCAGCGGAGAGCAGGCGCAAAACACTGAAGCTTTCTTT. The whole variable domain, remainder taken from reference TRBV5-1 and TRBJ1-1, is KAGVTQTPRYLIKTRGQQVTLSCSPISGHRSVSWYQQTPGQGLQFLFEYFSETQRNKGNFPGRFSGRQFSNSRSEMNVSTLELGDSALYLCASGEQAQNTEAFFGQGTRLTVV.

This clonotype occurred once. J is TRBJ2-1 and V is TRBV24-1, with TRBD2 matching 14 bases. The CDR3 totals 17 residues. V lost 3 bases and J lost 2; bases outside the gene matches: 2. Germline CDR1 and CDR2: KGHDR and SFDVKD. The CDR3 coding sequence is TGTGCCACCAGTGATGGGACTAGCGGGGGCACCTACAATGAGCAGTTCTTC. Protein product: CATSDGTSGGTYNEQFF.

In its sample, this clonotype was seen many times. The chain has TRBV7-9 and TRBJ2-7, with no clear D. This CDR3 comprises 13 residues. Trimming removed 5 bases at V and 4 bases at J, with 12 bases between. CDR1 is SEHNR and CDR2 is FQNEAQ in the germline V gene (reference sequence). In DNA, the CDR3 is TGTGCCAGCAGCCCGACGTTCCTGTACGAGCAGTACTTC. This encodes CASSPTFLYEQYF.

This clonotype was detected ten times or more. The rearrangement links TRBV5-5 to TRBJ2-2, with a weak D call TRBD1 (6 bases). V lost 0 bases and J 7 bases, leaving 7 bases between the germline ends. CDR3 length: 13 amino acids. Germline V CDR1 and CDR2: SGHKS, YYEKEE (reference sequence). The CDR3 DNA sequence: TGTGCCAGCAGCTTGGAGGGGGACGGGGAGCTGTTTTTT. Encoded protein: CASSLEGDGELFF.